This T cell receptor beta chain was found in a study of T cells after somatic rescue of genetic block. Germline CDR1 and CDR2: KGHSH and LQKENI. The CDR3 extends over 11 amino acids. V shed 6 bases and J shed 6 bases, with 8 bases lying between them. Libraries were prepared by immunoSEQ multiplex PCR; TCRdb keeps only in-frame clonotypes and omits some of them. The data contain some 70,000 clones, approximately 91% of them singletons. The sequencing sample was made of peripheral blood mononuclear cells (PBMCs). This chain links TRBV18 with TRBJ1-2; D is unresolved. The sequence was collected from a man younger than 45. The CDR3 DNA is TGTGCCAGCTCCTCCCTTGATGGCTACACCTTC. Amino acids: CASSSLDGYTF.